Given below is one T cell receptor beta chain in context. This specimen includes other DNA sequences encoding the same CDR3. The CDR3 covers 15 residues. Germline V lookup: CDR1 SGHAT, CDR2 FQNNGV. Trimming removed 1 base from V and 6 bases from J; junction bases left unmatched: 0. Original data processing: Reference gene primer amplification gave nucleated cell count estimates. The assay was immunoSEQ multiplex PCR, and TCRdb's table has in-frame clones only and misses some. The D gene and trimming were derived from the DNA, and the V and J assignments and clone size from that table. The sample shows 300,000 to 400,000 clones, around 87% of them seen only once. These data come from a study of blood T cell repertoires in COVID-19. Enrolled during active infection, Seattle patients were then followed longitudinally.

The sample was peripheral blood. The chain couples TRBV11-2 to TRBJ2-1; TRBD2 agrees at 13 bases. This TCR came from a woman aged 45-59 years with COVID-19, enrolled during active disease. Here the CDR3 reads CASSLGLAGGNEQFF. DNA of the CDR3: TGTGCCAGCAGCTTAGGACTAGCGGGAGGCAATGAGCAGTTCTTC.